This T cell receptor beta chain was profiled in a study of CD8 T cells in ankylosing spondylitis. Study-wide points: A motif in TCR beta, a set of about eight highly homologous variants, appeared characteristic of ankylosing spondylitis blood. A subset of motif variants has previously been described in the synovial fluid and blood of reactive arthritis.

TCRdb recomputed calls from the 5' RACE reads with MiXCR, one row per CDR3 protein. The table shows 250,000 to 350,000 distinct CDR3 sequences, with 7.5% to 9% occurring only once. Germline assignment: CDR1 SNHLY and CDR2 FYNNEI. V dropped 4 bases and J dropped 0 bases, with 10 bases sitting between them. The CDR3 covers 16 residues. This clonotype has only a few counts. Its target is not known. Sequencing used blood, either unsorted or a sorted T cell fraction (not recorded which). The clonotype comes from a male donor with ankylosing spondylitis. The chain employs TRBV2 and TRBJ1-6, with D uncertain. CDR3: CASSAMRSSYNSPLHF. CDR3 DNA sequence: TGTGCCAGCAGTGCAATGAGGAGCTCCTATAATTCACCCCTCCACTTT.